These 28 T cell receptor beta chains share one sample of origin, sequenced in a study of PD-1 blockade in classical Hodgkin lymphoma. Time point of the sample: cycle 4 day 1 (C4D1), after five to seven weeks of nivolumab. Each patient's relapse followed autologous stem cell transplantation, and brentuximab vedotin exposure varied. Sequenced by immunoSEQ multiplex PCR; TCRdb stores in-frame clones only, minus some. This sample has tens of thousands of clones, with about nine tenths found just once. The specimen was peripheral blood mononuclear cells (PBMCs), collected before the fourth cycle of nivolumab. The receptors were gathered from a human donor with classical Hodgkin lymphoma.

The rearrangement links TRBV19 to TRBJ2-7; 7 nucleotides agree with TRBD1. The V segment lost 7 bases and the J segment 3 bases; nucleotides outside the gene matches: 18. CDR1 and CDR2 (germline): LNHDA, SQIVND (reference sequence). The CDR3 length is 17 residues. In nucleotides, the CDR3 is TGTGCCAGTACCAGAACCGGGACAGTCCCTAGCATCTACGAGCAGTACTTC. Translated, it gives CASTRTGTVPSIYEQYF.

The chain links TRBV27 to TRBJ2-7; tentative D call: TRBD2 (6 bases). Germline V gene data show CDR1 as MNHEY and CDR2 as SMNVEV (reference sequence). The length of the CDR3 is 15 residues. V shed 5 bases and J shed 2 bases, with 16 bases lying between them. Here the CDR3 reads CASSKDGGWTYEQYF. CDR3 DNA sequence: TGTGCCAGCAGTAAAGACGGGGGATGGACCTACGAGCAGTACTTC.

This clone was recorded only once. DNA for the CDR3: TGTGCCAGCAGCAAAGATTACCGGGACAACATGAACACTGAAGCTTTCTTT. Its translation is CASSKDYRDNMNTEAFF. This rearrangement joins TRBV21-1 to TRBJ1-1; the table calls TRBD1, which could not be checked here. TRBV21-1 represents a pseudogene. This CDR3 has 17 residues.

The gene calls are TRBV7-3 and TRBJ2-2; the D gene is possibly TRBD1 (6 bases). V was cut by 1 base and J by 4 bases, with 13 bases left in between. Germline V gives CDR1 SGHTA, CDR2 FQGTGA. The CDR3 consists of 16 residues. CDR3 nucleotides: TGTGCCAGCAGCTTAAGATACCAGGGGAGCACCGGGGAGCTGTTTTTT. Translation gives CASSLRYQGSTGELFF. Full variable domain (missing parts from reference TRBV7-3 and TRBJ2-2): GAGVSQTPSNKVTEKGKYVELRCDPISGHTALYWYRQSLGQGPEFLIYFQGTGAADDSGLPNDRFFAVRPEGSVSTLKIQRTERGDSAVYLCASSLRYQGSTGELFFGEGSRLTVL.

The DNA for the CDR3 is TGTGCCACCAGCAGAGATTATGGACAGGCTGAAAAACTGTTTTTT. Translation gives CATSRDYGQAEKLFF. The chain recombines TRBV15 with TRBJ1-4; 7 positions match TRBD1. The CDR3 length is 15 residues. Germline V lookup: CDR1 LNHNV, CDR2 YYDKDF (reference sequence). The J segment lost 7 bases and the V segment lost 0 bases, leaving 5 bases of the junction unmatched.

The chain carries TRBV5-1 and TRBJ1-3, with D unresolved. The germline V gene has CDR1 SGHRS and CDR2 YFSETQ. The length of the CDR3 is 14 residues. V lost 0 bases, J lost 1 base, and 5 bases lay in between. The chain's CDR3 is CASSLGLSGNTIYF. DNA of the CDR3: TGCGCCAGCAGCTTGGGTCTTTCTGGAAACACCATATATTTT.

CDR3: CASSERTFRDTEAFF. The CDR3 nucleotides are TGTGCCAGCAGTGAAAGGACATTTCGGGACACTGAAGCTTTCTTT. The chain links TRBV2 to TRBJ1-1; D possibly corresponds to TRBD1 (5 bases). V was cut by 2 bases and J by 3 bases, with 13 bases left in between. This CDR3 region has 15 residues. Germline CDR1 is SNHLY and CDR2 is FYNNEI.

The chain joins TRBV4-3 to TRBJ2-1; TRBD1 agrees at 10 bases. Germline trimming cut 0 bases from V and 4 bases from J; bases unmatched to any gene: 3. This CDR3 has 16 amino acids. Germline V gene lookup returns CDR1 LGHNA and CDR2 YSLEER. The DNA for the CDR3 is TGCGCCAGCAGCCAAGAGAAGGGACAGGGGTACAATGAGCAGTTCTTC. Its protein is CASSQEKGQGYNEQFF.

This chain connects TRBV6-5 to TRBJ1-1; a possible D gene is TRBD1 (6 bases). CDR1 and CDR2 from the germline V gene are MNHEY and SVGAGI. Trimming took off 0 bases at V and 8 bases at J, with 13 bases between the two ends. The CDR3 is 14 amino acids. CDR3 sequence reads: CASSYSSGGREAFF. The CDR3 DNA reads as TGTGCCAGCAGTTACTCGAGCGGGGGGCGAGAAGCTTTCTTT.

The chain has TRBV7-9 and TRBJ2-7; TRBD1 aligns across 7 bases. J was trimmed by 5 bases and V by 5 bases; bases with no gene match: 12. The CDR3 length is 15 residues. Germline V gene sequence: CDR1 SEHNR, CDR2 FQNEAQ (reference sequence). DNA of the CDR3: TGTGCCAGCAGCCCAAAGACAGGGATTTACCACGAGCAGTACTTC. This translates into CASSPKTGIYHEQYF.

This clone was seen just once. The V gene is TRBV2, the J gene TRBJ2-2; TRBD1 matches at 8 bases. Germline CDR1 reads SNHLY; CDR2 reads FYNNEI. The CDR3 totals 15 residues. V shed 4 bases and J 1 base; nucleotides not matched to a gene: 2. Written as DNA, the CDR3 is TGTGCCAGCAGTGCGGGGACAGGGAACACCGGGGAGCTGTTTTTT. It specifies CASSAGTGNTGELFF.

The gene calls are TRBV2 and TRBJ2-3; D remains unclear. Per germline, CDR1 SNHLY and CDR2 FYNNEI. V was shortened by 4 bases and J by 3 bases, with 11 bases between the two germline ends. There are 14 residues in the CDR3. This CDR3 is CASSVEGMTDTQYF. DNA for the CDR3: TGTGCCAGCAGTGTTGAAGGGATGACAGATACGCAGTATTTT.

The chain has TRBV5-6 and TRBJ1-4; TRBD1 aligns across 9 bases. V dropped 4 bases and J dropped 7; count of bases not matched to a gene: 5. This CDR3 spans 14 amino acids. Germline CDR1 is SGHDT and CDR2 is YYEEEE. As DNA, the CDR3 is TGTGCCAGCAGCGACGGGACAGGGCGTGAAAAACTGTTTTTT. Protein sequence: CASSDGTGREKLFF. Filled out from reference TRBV5-6 and TRBJ1-4, the complete variable domain reads DAGVTQSPTHLIKTRGQQVTLRCSPKSGHDTVSWYQQALGQGPQFIFQYYEEEERQRGNFPDRFSGHQFPNYSSELNVNALLLGDSALYLCASSDGTGREKLFFGSGTQLSVL.

As concerns this clone: The sample holds other DNA sequences that translate to the same CDR3. This sequence joins TRBV30 and TRBJ2-5; D not resolved. V shed 0 bases and J shed 4 bases, with 3 bases lying between them. Germline CDR1 reads GTSNPN; CDR2 reads SVGIG (reference sequence). The CDR3 is 11 amino acids. This CDR3 reads CAWSVGETQYF. In nucleotides, the CDR3 is TGTGCCTGGAGTGTAGGAGAGACCCAGTACTTC.

This clone was detected only once. This chain uses TRBV7-2 with TRBJ2-5; the D call may be TRBD1 or TRBD2 (6 bases each). Trimming pared 2 bases from V and 5 bases from J, leaving 15 bases between. Germline V CDR1 and CDR2: SGHTA, FQGNSA. The CDR3 runs 15 residues. DNA for the CDR3: TGTGCCAGCAGCTTATTGTCGGGGGCATGGGAGACCCAGTACTTC. Encoded protein: CASSLLSGAWETQYF.

In nucleotides, the CDR3 is TGCAGCGTTGCACGGAACTACGAGCAGTACTTC. As protein: CSVARNYEQYF. The chain carries TRBV29-1 and TRBJ2-7; D is unresolved. The germline V gene encodes CDR1 SQVTM and CDR2 ANQGSEA. The CDR3 loop spans 11 amino acids. The V gene lost 4 bases and the J gene lost 3 bases, with 7 bases spanning the gap.

J is TRBJ1-1 and V is TRBV7-2; D call uncertain. The V gene lost 5 bases and the J gene lost 2 bases, with 18 bases spanning the gap. The CDR3 contains 16 residues. Germline values: CDR1 SGHTA, CDR2 FQGNSA. The CDR3 loop is CASSPLRQADNTEAFF. CDR3 nucleotide sequence: TGTGCCAGCAGCCCCCTTCGGCAGGCAGACAACACTGAAGCTTTCTTT.

The chain combines TRBV10-3 with TRBJ2-1; TRBD1 matches 8 bases. CDR3 length: 15 amino acids. Trimming took 4 bases from V and 3 from J; bases not matched to a gene: 5. CDR1 ENHRY and CDR2 SYGVKD come from the germline V gene. The CDR3 nucleotides read TGTGCCATCAGTGCTCCGGGACAGGACTACAATGAGCAGTTCTTC. Protein product: CAISAPGQDYNEQFF.

The rearrangement uses TRBV13 and TRBJ2-7; no reliable D call. Germline V CDR1 and CDR2: PRHDT, FYEKMQ (reference sequence). Trimming took off 1 base at V and 3 bases at J, with 7 bases between the two ends. The CDR3 extends over 13 amino acids. The CDR3 DNA reads TGTGCCAGCAGCTTAGCCGGCCGCTACGAGCAGTACTTC. The encoded protein is CASSLAGRYEQYF.

The sample holds a few counts of this clone. The rearrangement uses TRBV19 and TRBJ1-5, with D uncertain. Germline V gives CDR1 LNHDA, CDR2 SQIVND (reference sequence). Trimming took 3 bases from V and 2 from J, leaving 11 bases between them. The CDR3 spans 15 residues. The CDR3 loop reads CASSIGQERNQPQHF. The CDR3 bases are TGTGCCAGTAGTATCGGCCAGGAACGCAATCAGCCCCAGCATTTT.

This chain connects TRBV6-5 to TRBJ2-7; 7 positions match TRBD2. CDR1 MNHEY and CDR2 SVGAGI come from the germline V gene. V shed 5 bases, J shed 2 bases, and the junction held 6 bases outside the gene matches. The CDR3 length is 14 residues. The CDR3 DNA sequence: TGTGCCAGCAGTCGGGGGGTACTTGCCTACGAGCAGTACTTC. Its translation is CASSRGVLAYEQYF.

The rearrangement joins TRBV7-2 to TRBJ1-1, with TRBD1 matching 7 bases. V lost 3 bases and J lost 5; bases outside the gene matches: 12. Germline CDR1 and CDR2: SGHTA and FQGNSA. The CDR3 has 16 residues. CDR3 sequence reads: CASSFPTTGESTEAFF. The CDR3, as DNA: TGTGCCAGCAGCTTCCCAACCACAGGGGAATCAACTGAAGCTTTCTTT.

This chain connects TRBV9 to TRBJ1-2; tentative D call: TRBD1 (5 bases). This CDR3 spans 18 amino acids. Trimming pared 0 bases from V and 3 bases from J, leaving 21 bases between. The germline V gene encodes CDR1 SGDLS and CDR2 YYNGEE. CDR3 bases: TGTGCCAGCAGCGTAGCCCAGAACGGGGGTGCCGGTGACTATGGCTACACCTTC. Amino acids: CASSVAQNGGAGDYGYTF. Full variable domain (rest looked up from reference TRBV9 and TRBJ1-2): DSGVTQTPKHLITATGQRVTLRCSPRSGDLSVYWYQQSLDQGLQFLIQYYNGEERAKGNILERFSAQQFPDLHSELNLSSLELGDSALYFCASSVAQNGGAGDYGYTFGSGTRLTVV.

The rearrangement uses TRBV5-4 and TRBJ1-2; no definite D call. The CDR3 spans 13 residues. Trimming took off 5 bases at V and 4 bases at J, with 12 bases between the two ends. Germline lookup yields CDR1 SGHNT and CDR2 YYREEE (reference sequence). The CDR3 coding sequence is TGTGCCAGCAGAGACGCCTTAAGCTATGGCTACACCTTC. Translated, it gives CASRDALSYGYTF.

The J gene is TRBJ2-7, the V gene TRBV27, with TRBD1 identical over 9 bases. Germline-derived CDR1 and CDR2 are MNHEY and SMNVEV (reference sequence). CDR3 length equals 13 residues. V lost 8 bases and J lost 0; bases outside the gene matches: 2. The CDR3 DNA reads as TGTGCCAGCGGGACAGGGCCCTCCTACGAGCAGTACTTC. Residues: CASGTGPSYEQYF.

The chain uses TRBV29-1 and TRBJ1-3, with 7 bases lining up with TRBD1. The CDR3 consists of 14 residues. The germline V gene has CDR1 SQVTM and CDR2 ANQGSEA. V gave up 7 bases and J gave up 5 bases; unmatched junction bases: 11. The CDR3 loop reads CSAKAPDRRNTIYF. CDR3 bases: TGCAGCGCAAAAGCCCCGGACAGGAGAAACACCATATATTTT.

The chain combines TRBV7-3 with TRBJ1-1; D ambiguous. The germline V gene has CDR1 SGHTA and CDR2 FQGTGA. V was trimmed by 3 bases and J by 3 bases, leaving 8 bases between them. CDR3 length: 13 amino acids. The CDR3 DNA sequence: TGTGCCAGCAGCTTTTACAAGGACACTGAAGCTTTCTTT. Translation gives CASSFYKDTEAFF.

The chain carries TRBV4-3 and TRBJ1-5, with 9 bases aligning to TRBD1. The V segment lost 4 bases and the J segment 4 bases; nucleotides outside the gene matches: 5. The germline CDR1 and CDR2 sequences are LGHNA and YSLEER. CDR3 length: 15 residues. In DNA, the CDR3 is TGCGCCAGCAGCCTCGGGACAGGGAGAAATCAGCCCCAGCATTTT. As protein: CASSLGTGRNQPQHF.